This T cell receptor beta chain was retrieved from a study of T cell repertoires in ileal Crohn's disease. Study information: Roughly 40% were active smokers at surgery; median disease duration was nearly eight years.

A few counts support this clone. Using immunoSEQ multiplex PCR, the repertoire was profiled, and TCRdb retains in-frame clones only, with some absent. The data show approximately 12,000 clones, about 80% seen once. The trim removed 2 bases at V and 7 bases at J, leaving 19 bases unmatched. Germline CDR1 is SEHNR and CDR2 is FQNEAQ (reference sequence). The CDR3 has 19 amino acids. The sample taken for sequencing was ileal tissue. V gene TRBV7-9 combines with J gene TRBJ1-4, with 7 nucleotides matching TRBD1. The receptor was derived from an adult with Crohn's disease. Written as DNA, the CDR3 is TGTGCCAGCAGCTTAAGGAGTCGGAGGGAGACAGGGAAACCTGAAAAACTGTTTTTT. Translated: CASSLRSRRETGKPEKLFF.